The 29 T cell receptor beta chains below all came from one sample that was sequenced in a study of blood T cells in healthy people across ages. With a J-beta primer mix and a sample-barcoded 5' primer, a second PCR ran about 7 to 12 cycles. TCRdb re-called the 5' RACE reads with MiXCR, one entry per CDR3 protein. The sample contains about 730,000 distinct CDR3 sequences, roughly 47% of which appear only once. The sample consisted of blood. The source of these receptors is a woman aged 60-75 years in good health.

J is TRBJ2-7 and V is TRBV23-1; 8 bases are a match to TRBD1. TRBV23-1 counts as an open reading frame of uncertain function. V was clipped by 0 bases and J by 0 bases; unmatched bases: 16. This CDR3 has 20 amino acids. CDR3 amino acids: CASSQSGLQLGTGSSYEQYF. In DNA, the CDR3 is TGCGCCAGCAGTCAATCGGGATTGCAACTCGGGACAGGCAGCTCCTACGAGCAGTACTTC.

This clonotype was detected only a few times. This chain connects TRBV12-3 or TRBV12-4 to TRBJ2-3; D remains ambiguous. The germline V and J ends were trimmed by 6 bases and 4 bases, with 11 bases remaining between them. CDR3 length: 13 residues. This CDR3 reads CASRLGYSDTQYF. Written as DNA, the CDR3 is TGTGCCAGCAGGCTAGGGTATTCAGATACGCAGTATTTT.

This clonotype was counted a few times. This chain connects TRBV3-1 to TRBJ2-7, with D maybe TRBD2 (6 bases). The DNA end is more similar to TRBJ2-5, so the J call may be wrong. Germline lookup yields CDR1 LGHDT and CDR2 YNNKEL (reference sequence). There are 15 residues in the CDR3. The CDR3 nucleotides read TGTGCCAGCAGCCACAGGTGGACGGAGGGGGAGACCCAGTACTTC. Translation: CASSHRWTEGETQYF.

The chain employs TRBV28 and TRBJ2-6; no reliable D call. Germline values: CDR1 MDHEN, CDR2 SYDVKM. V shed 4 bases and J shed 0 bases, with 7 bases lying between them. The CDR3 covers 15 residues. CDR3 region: CASSYRRSGANVLTF. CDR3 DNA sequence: TGTGCCAGCAGTTATCGGCGCTCTGGGGCCAACGTCCTGACTTTC. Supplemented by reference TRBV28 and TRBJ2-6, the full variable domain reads DVKVTQSSRYLVKRTGEKVFLECVQDMDHENMFWYRQDPGLGLRLIYFSYDVKMKEKGDIPEGYSVSREKKERFSLILESASTNQTSMYLCASSYRRSGANVLTFGAGSRLTVL.

The CDR3: CASSALPSGLDTQYF. The CDR3 bases are TGTGCCAGCAGCGCCCTGCCTAGCGGACTAGATACGCAGTATTTT. V is TRBV9 and J is TRBJ2-3, with 7 bases identical to TRBD2. The ends lost 3 bases at V and 5 bases at J; junction bases unmatched: 9. Germline V gene data show CDR1 as SGDLS and CDR2 as YYNGEE. The CDR3 runs 15 residues.

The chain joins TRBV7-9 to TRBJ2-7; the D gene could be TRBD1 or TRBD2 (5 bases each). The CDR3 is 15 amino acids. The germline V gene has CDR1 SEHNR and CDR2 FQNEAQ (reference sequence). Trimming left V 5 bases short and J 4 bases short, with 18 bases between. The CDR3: CASSGDNRGVYEQYF. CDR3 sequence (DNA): TGTGCCAGCAGCGGCGACAACCGAGGGGTTTACGAGCAGTACTTC.

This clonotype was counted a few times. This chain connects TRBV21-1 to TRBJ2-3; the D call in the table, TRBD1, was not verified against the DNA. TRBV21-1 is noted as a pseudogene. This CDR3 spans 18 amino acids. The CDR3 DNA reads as TGTGCCAGCAGCAAAGACGGCCCCGACCCCTGGGCGGGAGATACGCAGTATTTT. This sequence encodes CASSKDGPDPWAGDTQYF.

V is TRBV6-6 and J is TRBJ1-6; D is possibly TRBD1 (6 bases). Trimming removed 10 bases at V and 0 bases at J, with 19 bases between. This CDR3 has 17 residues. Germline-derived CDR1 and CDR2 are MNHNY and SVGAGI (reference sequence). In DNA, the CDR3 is TGTGCCATCACGAGAGGGGGGAGAAGCTCCTATAATTCACCCCTCCACTTT. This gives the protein CAITRGGRSSYNSPLHF.

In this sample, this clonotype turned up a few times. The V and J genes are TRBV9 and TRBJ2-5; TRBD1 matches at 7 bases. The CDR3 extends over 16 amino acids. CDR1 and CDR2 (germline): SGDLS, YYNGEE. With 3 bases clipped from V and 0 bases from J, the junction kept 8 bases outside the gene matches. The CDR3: CASSAPTQGYQETQYF. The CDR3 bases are TGTGCCAGCAGCGCCCCAACACAGGGGTACCAAGAGACCCAGTACTTC.

The CDR3 spells CASSVAGTEQYF. The CDR3 nucleotides read TGTGCCAGCAGCGTAGCAGGGACTGAGCAGTACTTC. The chain has TRBV9 and TRBJ2-5; D possibly corresponds to TRBD2 (6 bases). Germline V lookup: CDR1 SGDLS, CDR2 YYNGEE. The V and J ends lost 0 bases and 11 bases respectively, with 11 bases between them. The CDR3 consists of 12 residues.

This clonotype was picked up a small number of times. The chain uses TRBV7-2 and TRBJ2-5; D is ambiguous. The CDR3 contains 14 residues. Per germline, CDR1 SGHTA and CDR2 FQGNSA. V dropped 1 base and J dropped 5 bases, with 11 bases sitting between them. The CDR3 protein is CASSLVGRWETQYF. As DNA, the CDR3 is TGTGCCAGCAGCTTAGTTGGGCGTTGGGAGACCCAGTACTTC. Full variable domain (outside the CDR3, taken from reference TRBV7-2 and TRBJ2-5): GAGVSQSPSNKVTEKGKDVELRCDPISGHTALYWYRQSLGQGLEFLIYFQGNSAPDKSGLPSDRFSAERTGGSVSTLTIQRTQQEDSAVYLCASSLVGRWETQYFGPGTRLLVL.

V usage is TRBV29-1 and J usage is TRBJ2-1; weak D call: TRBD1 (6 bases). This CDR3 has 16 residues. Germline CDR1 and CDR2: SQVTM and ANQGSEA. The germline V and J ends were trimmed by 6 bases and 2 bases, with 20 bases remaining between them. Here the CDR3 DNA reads TGCAGCGTGACGCCGACTGACAGGAGAGCCTACAATGAGCAGTTCTTC. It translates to CSVTPTDRRAYNEQFF.

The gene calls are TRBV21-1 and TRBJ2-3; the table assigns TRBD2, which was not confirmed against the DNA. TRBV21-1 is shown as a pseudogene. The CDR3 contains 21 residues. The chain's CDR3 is CASSKGPKLAGGRGLPDTQYF. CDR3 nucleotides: TGTGCCAGCAGCAAAGGTCCGAAACTAGCGGGGGGCCGGGGACTTCCAGATACGCAGTATTTT.

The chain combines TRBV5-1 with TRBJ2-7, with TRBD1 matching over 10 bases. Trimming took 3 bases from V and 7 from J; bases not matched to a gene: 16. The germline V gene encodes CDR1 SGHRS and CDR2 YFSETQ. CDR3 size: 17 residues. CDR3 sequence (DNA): TGCGCCAGCAGCTCCGGGGGTAATGACAGGGGGCGAGGGGAGCAGTACTTC. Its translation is CASSSGGNDRGRGEQYF. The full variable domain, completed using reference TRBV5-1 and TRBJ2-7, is KAGVTQTPRYLIKTRGQQVTLSCSPISGHRSVSWYQQTPGQGLQFLFEYFSETQRNKGNFPGRFSGRQFSNSRSEMNVSTLELGDSALYLCASSSGGNDRGRGEQYFGPGTRLTVT.

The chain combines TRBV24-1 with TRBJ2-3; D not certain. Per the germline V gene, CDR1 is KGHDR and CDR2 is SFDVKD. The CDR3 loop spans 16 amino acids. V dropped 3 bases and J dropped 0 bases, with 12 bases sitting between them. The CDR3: CATSDQAGTSTDTQYF. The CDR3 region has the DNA TGTGCCACCAGTGATCAGGCAGGCACTAGCACAGATACGCAGTATTTT.

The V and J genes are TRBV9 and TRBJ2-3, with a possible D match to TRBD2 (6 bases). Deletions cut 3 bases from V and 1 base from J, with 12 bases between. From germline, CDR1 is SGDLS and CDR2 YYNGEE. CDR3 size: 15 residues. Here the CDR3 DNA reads TGTGCCAGCAGCGACCAGACTAGACGCACAGATACGCAGTATTTT. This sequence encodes CASSDQTRRTDTQYF.

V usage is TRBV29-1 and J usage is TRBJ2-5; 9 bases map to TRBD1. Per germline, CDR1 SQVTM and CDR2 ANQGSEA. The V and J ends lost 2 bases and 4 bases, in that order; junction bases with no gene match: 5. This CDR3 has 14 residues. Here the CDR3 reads CSVERDRAGETQYF. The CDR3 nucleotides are TGCAGCGTTGAAAGGGACAGGGCCGGAGAGACCCAGTACTTC.

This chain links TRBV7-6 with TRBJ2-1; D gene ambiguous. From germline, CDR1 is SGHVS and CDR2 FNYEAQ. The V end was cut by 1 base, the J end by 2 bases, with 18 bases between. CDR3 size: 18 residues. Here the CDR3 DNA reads TGTGCCAGCAGCTTAGAGACGAGAGACCCAGTCGCCTACAATGAGCAGTTCTTC. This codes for CASSLETRDPVAYNEQFF.

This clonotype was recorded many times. CDR3 sequence reads: CASNRGGSYNEQFF. The CDR3 DNA is TGTGCCAGCAACCGCGGGGGGTCGTACAATGAGCAGTTCTTC. This chain joins TRBV7-2 and TRBJ2-1; 8 nucleotides agree with TRBD2. In germline, CDR1 is SGHTA, CDR2 FQGNSA. The junction had 6 bases not matched to a gene; V was cut back by 7 bases and J by 4 bases. CDR3 length equals 14 residues.

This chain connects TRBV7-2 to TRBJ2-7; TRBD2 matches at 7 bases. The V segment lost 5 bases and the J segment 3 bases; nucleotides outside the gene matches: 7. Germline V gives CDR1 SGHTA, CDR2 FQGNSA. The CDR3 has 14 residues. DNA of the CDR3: TGTGCCAGCAGCCCGGCGGGCGGGGGCTACGAGCAGTACTTC. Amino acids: CASSPAGGGYEQYF.

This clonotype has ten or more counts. CDR3 region: CASSQEGSSGYTF. The CDR3 DNA is TGTGCCAGCAGCCAAGAGGGGTCAAGTGGCTACACCTTC. The J gene is TRBJ1-2, the V gene TRBV3-1; no clear D gene. Trimming removed 0 bases at V and 7 bases at J, with 9 bases between. Per germline, CDR1 LGHDT and CDR2 YNNKEL (reference sequence). The CDR3 contains 13 residues.

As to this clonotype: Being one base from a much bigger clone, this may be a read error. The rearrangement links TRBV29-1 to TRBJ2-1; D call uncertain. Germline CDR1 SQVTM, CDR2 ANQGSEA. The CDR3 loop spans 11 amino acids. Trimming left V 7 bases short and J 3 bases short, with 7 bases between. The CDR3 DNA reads TGCAGCGGTGTAATCTACAATGAGCAGTTCTTC. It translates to CSGVIYNEQFF.

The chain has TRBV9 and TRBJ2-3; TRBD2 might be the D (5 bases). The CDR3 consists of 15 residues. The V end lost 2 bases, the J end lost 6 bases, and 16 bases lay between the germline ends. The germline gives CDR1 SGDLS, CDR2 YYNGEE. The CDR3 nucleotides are TGTGCCAGCAGCGTTCTAGAGGGCTTGGCGGATACGCAGTATTTT. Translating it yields CASSVLEGLADTQYF.

CDR3: CSARDSSRPSNQPQHF. In DNA, the CDR3 is TGCAGTGCTAGAGATTCCAGTAGGCCTAGCAATCAGCCCCAGCATTTT. J is TRBJ1-5 and V is TRBV20-1; the D is unclear. V was trimmed by 0 bases and J by 0 bases, leaving 12 bases between them. Looked up from germline, CDR1 is DFQATT and CDR2 is SNEGSKA (reference sequence). This CDR3 is 16 amino acids long.

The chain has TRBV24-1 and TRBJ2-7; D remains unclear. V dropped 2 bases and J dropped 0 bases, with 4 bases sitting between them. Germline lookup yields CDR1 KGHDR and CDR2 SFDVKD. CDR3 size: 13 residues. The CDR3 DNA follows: TGTGCCACCAGTGATTCAGCCTCCTACGAGCAGTACTTC. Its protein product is CATSDSASYEQYF.

Written as DNA, the CDR3 is TGTGCCAGCAGCCAACGGCTAGCGGGGGGGCCTGAGCAGTTCTTC. Amino acid sequence: CASSQRLAGGPEQFF. The gene calls are TRBV14 and TRBJ2-1; 12 bases align to TRBD2. The CDR3 is 15 amino acids. With 2 bases clipped from V and 9 bases from J, the junction kept 5 bases outside the gene matches. In germline, CDR1 is SGHDN, CDR2 FVKESK.

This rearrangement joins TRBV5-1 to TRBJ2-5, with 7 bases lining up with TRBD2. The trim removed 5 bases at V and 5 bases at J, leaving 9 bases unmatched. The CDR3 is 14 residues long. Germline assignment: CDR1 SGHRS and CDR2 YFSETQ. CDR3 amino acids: CASRPAGSRETQYF. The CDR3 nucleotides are TGCGCCAGCAGACCAGCGGGGTCCAGGGAGACCCAGTACTTC.

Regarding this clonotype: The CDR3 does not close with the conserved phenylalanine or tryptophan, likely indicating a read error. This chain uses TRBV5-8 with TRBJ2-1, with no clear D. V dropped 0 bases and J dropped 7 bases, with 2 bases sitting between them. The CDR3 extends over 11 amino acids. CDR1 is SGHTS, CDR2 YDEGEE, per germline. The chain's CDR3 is CASSLANEQFL. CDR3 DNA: TGTGCCAGCAGCTTGGCTAATGAGCAGTTCTTA.

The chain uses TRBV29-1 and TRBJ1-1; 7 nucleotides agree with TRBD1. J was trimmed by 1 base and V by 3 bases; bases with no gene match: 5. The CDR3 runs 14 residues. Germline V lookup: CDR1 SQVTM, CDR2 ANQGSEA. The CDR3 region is CSVDGQAANTEAFF. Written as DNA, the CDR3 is TGCAGCGTTGACGGACAGGCGGCGAACACTGAAGCTTTCTTT.